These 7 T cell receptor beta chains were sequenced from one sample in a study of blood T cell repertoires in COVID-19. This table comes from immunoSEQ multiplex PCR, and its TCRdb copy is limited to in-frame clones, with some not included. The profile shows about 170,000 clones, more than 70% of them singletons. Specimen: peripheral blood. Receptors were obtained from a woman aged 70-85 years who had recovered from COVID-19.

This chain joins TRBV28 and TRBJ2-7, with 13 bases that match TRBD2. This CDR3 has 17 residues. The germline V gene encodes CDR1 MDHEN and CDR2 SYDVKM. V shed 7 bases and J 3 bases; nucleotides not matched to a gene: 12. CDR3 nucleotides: TGTGCCAGCACCCCCGGACTAGCGGGAGCCCCTCTCTACGAGCAGTACTTC. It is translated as CASTPGLAGAPLYEQYF.

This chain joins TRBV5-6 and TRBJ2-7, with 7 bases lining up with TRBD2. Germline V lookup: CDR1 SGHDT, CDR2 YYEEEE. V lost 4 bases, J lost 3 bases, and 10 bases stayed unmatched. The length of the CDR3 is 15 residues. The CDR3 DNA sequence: TGTGCCAGCAGCCGGGGTGGGACGGGGGGCTACGAGCAGTACTTC. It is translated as CASSRGGTGGYEQYF.

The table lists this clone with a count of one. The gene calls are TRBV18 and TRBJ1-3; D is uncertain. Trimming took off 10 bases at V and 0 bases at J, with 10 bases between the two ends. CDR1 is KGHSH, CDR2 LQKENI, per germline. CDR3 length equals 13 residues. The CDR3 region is CATTGRSGNTIYF. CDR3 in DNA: TGTGCCACCACGGGTCGCTCTGGAAACACCATATATTTT.

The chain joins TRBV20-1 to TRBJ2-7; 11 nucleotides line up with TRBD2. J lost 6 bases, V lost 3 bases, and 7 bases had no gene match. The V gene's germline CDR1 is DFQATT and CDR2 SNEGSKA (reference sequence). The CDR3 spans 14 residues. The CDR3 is CSASRLAGGSEQYF. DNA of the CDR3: TGCAGTGCTAGTAGGCTAGCGGGGGGTAGCGAGCAGTACTTC.

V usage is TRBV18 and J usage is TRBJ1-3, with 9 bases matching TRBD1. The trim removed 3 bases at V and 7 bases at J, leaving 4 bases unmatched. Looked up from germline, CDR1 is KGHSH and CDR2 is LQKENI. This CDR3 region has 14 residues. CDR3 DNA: TGTGCCAGCTCACCGGACAGGGGAGGTAACACCATATATTTT. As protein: CASSPDRGGNTIYF.

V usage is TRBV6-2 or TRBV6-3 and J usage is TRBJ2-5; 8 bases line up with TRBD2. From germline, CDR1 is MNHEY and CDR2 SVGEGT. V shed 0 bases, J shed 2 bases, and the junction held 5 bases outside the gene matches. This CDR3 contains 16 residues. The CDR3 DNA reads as TGTGCCAGCAGTTACTCCGGACTAGCAGGGCAAGAGACCCAGTACTTC. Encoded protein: CASSYSGLAGQETQYF.

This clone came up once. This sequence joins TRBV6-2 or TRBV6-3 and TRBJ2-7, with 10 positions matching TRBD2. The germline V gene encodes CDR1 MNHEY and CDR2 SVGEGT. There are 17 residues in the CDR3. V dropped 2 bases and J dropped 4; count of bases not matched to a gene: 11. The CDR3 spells CASSYGASGRWSYEQYF. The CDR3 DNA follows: TGTGCCAGCAGTTACGGGGCTAGCGGGAGATGGTCGTACGAGCAGTACTTC.